The 26 T cell receptor beta chains given below trace back to one sample, sequenced in a study of blood T cells in healthy people across ages. Sample-barcoded 5' priming and a J-beta primer mix drove a second PCR of about 7 to 11 cycles. TCRdb called the 5' RACE reads again in MiXCR, with one record for every CDR3 protein. The data show approximately 320,000 distinct CDR3 sequences, roughly 26% seen once. Sequences were obtained from blood. These receptor sequences come from a woman between 70 and 85 years old in good health.

There are many counts of this clonotype. The chain employs TRBV5-1 and TRBJ2-1, with 8 nucleotides matching TRBD2. The CDR3 has 17 residues. The junction had 10 bases not matched to a gene; V was cut back by 4 bases and J by 1 base. Germline CDR1 SGHRS, CDR2 YFSETQ. The CDR3 loop is CASSGGSGDISYNEQFF. The CDR3 nucleotides read TGCGCCAGCAGCGGGGGTAGCGGGGATATTTCCTACAATGAGCAGTTCTTC.

The genes are TRBV7-2 and TRBJ2-5, with 11 bases lining up with TRBD2. The DNA matches TRBJ2-7 better at its end, which makes the J call doubtful. The CDR3 spans 15 residues. Germline loops: CDR1 SGHTA, CDR2 FQGNSA. The CDR3 DNA follows: TGTGCCAGCAGCATACCTAGCGGGAGGAGGAACGAGCAGTACTTC. It specifies CASSIPSGRRNEQYF.

This clonotype has just a few counts. The chain uses TRBV6-2 or TRBV6-3 and TRBJ2-2; D may be TRBD2 (6 bases). The length of the CDR3 is 12 residues. Looked up from germline, CDR1 is MNHEY and CDR2 is SVGEGT. CDR3 sequence: CANSGNTGELFF. In DNA, the CDR3 is TGTGCTAATAGCGGGAACACCGGGGAGCTGTTTTTT.

The chain joins TRBV21-1 to TRBJ2-5; the D call in the table, TRBD1, was not verified against the DNA. TRBV21-1 is classified as a pseudogene. This CDR3 spans 16 amino acids. The CDR3 region has the DNA TGTGCCAGCAGCCCGCGACTGGGGATGTACCAAGAGACCCAGTACTTC. This codes for CASSPRLGMYQETQYF.

The chain couples TRBV20-1 to TRBJ2-3, with 12 nucleotides matching TRBD2. Germline values: CDR1 DFQATT, CDR2 SNEGSKA (reference sequence). CDR3 length: 17 amino acids. After removal of 2 bases from V and 0 bases from J, the junction contained 6 bases not matched to a gene. The CDR3 sequence: CSARSPGLAGSTDTQYF. CDR3 sequence (DNA): TGCAGTGCTAGATCCCCCGGACTAGCGGGAAGCACAGATACGCAGTATTTT.

This chain links TRBV6-2 or TRBV6-3 with TRBJ2-7, with 7 bases aligning to TRBD2. The J call may be mistaken, given a closer DNA end match to TRBJ2-5. CDR3 length: 15 amino acids. Germline assignment: CDR1 MNHEY and CDR2 SVGEGT. This CDR3 reads CASTPPGLLGETQYF. The CDR3 nucleotides are TGTGCCAGCACTCCCCCGGGACTACTAGGGGAGACCCAGTACTTC.

The genes are TRBV6-5 and TRBJ2-5, with unresolved D. Trimming took off 6 bases at V and 5 bases at J, with 13 bases between the two ends. CDR1 and CDR2 (germline): MNHEY, SVGAGI. The CDR3 extends over 13 amino acids. The CDR3 region has the DNA TGTGCCAGCAGGCAAACAGACTGGGAGACCCAGTACTTC. Encoded protein: CASRQTDWETQYF.

The rearrangement joins TRBV11-2 to TRBJ2-4; 7 bases are a match to TRBD1. The CDR3 consists of 14 residues. Trimming cost V 3 bases and J 3 bases; bases outside gene matches: 2. The germline CDR1 and CDR2 sequences are SGHAT and FQNNGV. The CDR3 nucleotides read TGTGCCAGCAGCTTCGACAGGGTCAAAAACATTCAGTACTTC. Protein product: CASSFDRVKNIQYF.

The chain recombines TRBV5-5 with TRBJ2-3; perhaps D is TRBD1 or TRBD2 (5 bases each). The germline gives CDR1 SGHKS, CDR2 YYEKEE (reference sequence). This CDR3 has 13 residues. V lost 5 bases to trimming and J lost 5 bases, with 12 bases between them. The CDR3 DNA follows: TGTGCCAGCAGAACCGGGACCTTAGATACGCAGTATTTT. It codes for CASRTGTLDTQYF.

The J gene is TRBJ2-4, the V gene TRBV19; the D is unclear. The CDR3 is made up of 12 amino acids. Trimming removed 5 bases at V and 11 bases at J, with 13 bases between. Germline V lookup: CDR1 LNHDA, CDR2 SQIVND (reference sequence). CDR3 protein: CASSGSLSFQYF. CDR3 nucleotides: TGTGCCAGTAGTGGCAGCCTGTCGTTTCAGTACTTC. Drawing the rest from reference TRBV19 and TRBJ2-4, the complete variable domain is DGGITQSPKYLFRKEGQNVTLSCEQNLNHDAMYWYRQDPGQGLRLIYYSQIVNDFQKGDIAEGYSVSREKKESFPLTVTSAQKNPTAFYLCASSGSLSFQYFGAGTRLSVL.

This clonotype was seen more than once but under ten times. V and J are TRBV5-1 and TRBJ1-4, with unresolved D. The CDR3 sequence is 13 residues long. Deletions cut 7 bases from V and 5 bases from J, with 12 bases between. CDR1 and CDR2 from the germline V gene are SGHRS and YFSETQ. The DNA for the CDR3 is TGCGCCAGCGCCGTCAGAGGCAATGAAAAACTGTTTTTT. Its translation is CASAVRGNEKLFF.

In its sample, this clonotype was seen a few times. The chain combines TRBV12-5 with TRBJ1-5; tentatively, D is TRBD1 (6 bases). CDR1 LGHNT and CDR2 FRNRAP come from the germline V gene. Trimming removed 3 bases at V and 11 bases at J, with 11 bases between. The CDR3 extends over 12 amino acids. In DNA, the CDR3 is TGTGCTAGTGGTTTCCGACAGGAAGCCCAGCATTTT. Encoded protein: CASGFRQEAQHF.

This chain joins TRBV25-1 and TRBJ2-7; D call uncertain. Germline loops: CDR1 MGHDK, CDR2 SYGVNS. Trimming took off 5 bases at V and 9 bases at J, with 17 bases between the two ends. CDR3 length: 13 residues. CDR3 residues: CASSLTELGWQYF. The DNA for the CDR3 is TGTGCCAGCAGTCTCACGGAGTTAGGGTGGCAGTACTTC.

This clonotype was detected a few times. This chain connects TRBV5-1 to TRBJ2-3; D is unclear. CDR3 length: 12 residues. V was clipped by 4 bases and J by 4 bases, with 7 bases between them. CDR1 is SGHRS and CDR2 is YFSETQ in the germline V gene. The DNA for the CDR3 is TGCGCCAGCAGCCAGCCGTCAGATACGCAGTATTTT. It translates to CASSQPSDTQYF.

This clonotype was seen a handful of times. This sequence joins TRBV4-3 and TRBJ2-5, with 7 bases fitting TRBD1. Unmatched junction bases numbered 5, after V lost 2 bases and J lost 2 bases. The CDR3 consists of 15 residues. Germline CDR1 reads LGHNA; CDR2 reads YSLEER. CDR3 in DNA: TGCGCCAGCAGCCAATACACAGGGGCGCAAGAGACCCAGTACTTC. Its translation is CASSQYTGAQETQYF.

This clonotype has only a few counts. Here the CDR3 reads CAISFGGGRAFEQFF. CDR3 coding DNA: TGTGCCATCAGCTTTGGGGGCGGGAGGGCCTTTGAGCAGTTCTTC. The chain links TRBV10-3 to TRBJ2-5; 9 nucleotides line up with TRBD2. The DNA end is a closer match to TRBJ2-1, so the J assignment may be wrong. The CDR3 sequence is 15 residues long. CDR1 ENHRY and CDR2 SYGVKD come from the germline V gene.

The chain is built from TRBV6-5 and TRBJ2-5; D possibly corresponds to TRBD2 (6 bases). Germline CDR1 MNHEY, CDR2 SVGAGI. Trimming left V 9 bases short and J 0 bases short, with 11 bases between. The CDR3 spans 13 residues. Written as DNA, the CDR3 is TGTGCCAGTTGGGCGGGGAACCAAGAGACCCAGTACTTC. Translated: CASWAGNQETQYF.

As for this clonotype: No conserved phenylalanine or tryptophan ends this CDR3, so it is likely a read error. No DNA is shown, since the ends of the CDR3 on it are uncertain; the CDR3 is the one TCRdb lists. The rearrangement uses TRBV12-3 or TRBV12-4 and TRBJ2-3; the table names TRBD2, a call not compared with the DNA. Counting both end residues, the CDR3 totals 16 amino acids. CDR3 in amino acids: CASSPGGLAGPDTQYS.

J is TRBJ2-2 and V is TRBV5-1; the D gene is possibly TRBD2 (6 bases). This CDR3 is built from 16 residues. CDR1 and CDR2 (germline): SGHRS, YFSETQ. V was trimmed by 1 base and J by 4 bases, leaving 14 bases between them. The CDR3 sequence: CASSLPRDSSTGELFF. CDR3 in DNA: TGCGCCAGCAGCTTGCCCCGGGACTCAAGCACCGGGGAGCTGTTTTTT.

The genes are TRBV20-1 and TRBJ1-1; D not certain. The CDR3 is made up of 13 amino acids. V was cut by 4 bases and J by 6 bases, with 15 bases left in between. From germline, CDR1 is DFQATT and CDR2 SNEGSKA (reference sequence). CDR3 sequence: CSAKVAVSAEAFF. CDR3 nucleotide sequence: TGCAGTGCTAAGGTAGCGGTTTCAGCTGAAGCTTTCTTT.

The V gene is TRBV6-5, the J gene TRBJ1-2; 8 bases match TRBD1. In germline, CDR1 is MNHEY, CDR2 SVGAGI. CDR3 length: 15 amino acids. V was pared by 5 bases and J by 4 bases, with 9 bases of the junction left unmatched. The CDR3 DNA sequence: TGTGCCAGCAGTCCAAGACAGGGGCCGACCTATGGCTACACCTTC. It yields the protein CASSPRQGPTYGYTF.

This clonotype was detected a few times. V and J are TRBV15 and TRBJ2-7, with D perhaps matching TRBD1 (5 bases). V dropped 0 bases and J dropped 3 bases, with 12 bases sitting between them. The CDR3 is 15 amino acids. In germline, CDR1 is LNHNV, CDR2 YYDKDF (reference sequence). CDR3 residues: CATSRDRAANYEQYF. The CDR3 DNA is TGTGCCACCAGCAGAGACAGGGCCGCCAACTACGAGCAGTACTTC.

In this sample, this clonotype turned up once. V and J are TRBV19 and TRBJ2-4; perhaps TRBD1 as D (6 bases). V was pared by 5 bases and J by 0 bases, with 11 bases between. The CDR3 has 15 residues. Germline V gene lookup returns CDR1 LNHDA and CDR2 SQIVND (reference sequence). CDR3 residues: CASSYDRIAKNIQYF. The CDR3 DNA is TGTGCCAGTAGTTATGACAGGATAGCCAAAAACATTCAGTACTTC.

This clonotype was seen repeatedly, ten times or more. The rearrangement links TRBV5-1 to TRBJ2-1; D unclear. CDR1 is SGHRS, CDR2 YFSETQ, per germline. The CDR3 covers 15 residues. V dropped 0 bases and J dropped 2 bases, with 9 bases sitting between them. The CDR3: CASSLDARPYNEQFF. The CDR3 region has the DNA TGCGCCAGCAGCTTGGATGCGCGACCCTACAATGAGCAGTTCTTC.

This clonotype was recorded a few times. The chain recombines TRBV9 with TRBJ2-5, with 12 nucleotides matching TRBD2. Germline V gene sequence: CDR1 SGDLS, CDR2 YYNGEE. This CDR3 is built from 18 residues. Losses at the gene ends were 3 bases for V and 4 bases for J; bases not matched to a gene: 13. This CDR3 is CASSGRLAGEPWGETQYF. CDR3 DNA: TGTGCCAGCAGCGGCCGACTAGCGGGAGAGCCGTGGGGAGAGACCCAGTACTTC.

This clonotype was picked up a small number of times. Mismatch with germline at one junction end may stem from a read error. The chain couples TRBV24-1 to TRBJ1-1; possibly TRBD1 for D (5 bases). The CDR3 totals 14 residues. CDR1 is KGHDR and CDR2 is SFDVKD in the germline V gene. CDR3 coding DNA: TGTGTCACCAGTGGAACAGGTCAACCGGCTGAAGCTTTCTTT. Amino acids: CVTSGTGQPAEAFF.